The clone carrying this T cell receptor beta chain was seen a single time. Its antigen is unidentified. PCR involved 60 Vbeta and 13 Jbeta primers. Only in-frame clones appear in the TCRdb table, and some are missing; sequencing was by immunoSEQ multiplex PCR. Among fewer than 250,000 clones listed, over 80% were seen once. The data derive from a study of cytomegalovirus exposure and HLA in healthy donors. Study-wide points: TCR beta chains numbering about 160 were designated cytomegalovirus-associated.

Germline V gene sequence: CDR1 MGHDK, CDR2 SYGVNS. The CDR3 covers 13 residues. The V end was cut by 11 bases, the J end by 3 bases, with 16 bases between. The specimen sequenced was PBMCs. This chain connects TRBV25-1 to TRBJ1-1, with D possibly matching TRBD1 (6 bases). This TCR was recovered from a man aged 25-45 years in good health and CMV-seronegative. CDR3 coding DNA: TGTGCCGCGAAAAGGGGGGGTGACACTGAAGCTTTCTTT. Protein: CAAKRGGDTEAFF.